The following is a TCR beta chain sequence with its context. There are a few counts of this clonotype. Its antigen target is currently unknown. There are no base qualities to consult, and no much larger clone falls within one base. This entry comes from a study of vaccination and CD4 T cells after COVID-19 (dated 2022 in TCRdb). Some background on the complete study: Convalescent patients had a positive SARS-CoV-2 result on nasal swab PCR, and of these patients, 8 or 9 had mild disease and one had severe disease. The convalescent cohort comprised six males and four females, including two Hispanic individuals, seven Caucasians, two Asians and one multiracial person. Each participant got two doses of either the Pfizer-BioNTech BNT162b2 vaccine (n=8) or the Moderna mRNA-1273 vaccine (n=2). Post-COVID blood samples were collected from convalescent patients a median of approximately 100 days after diagnosis, with a range of about 35 to 170 days. Post-vaccine blood samples were taken a median of about 72 days after the second vaccine dose, with a range of about 13 to 241 days. The cultures were stimulated with overlapping spike peptide pools from SARS-CoV-2 and from the common cold coronaviruses HCoV-NL63, HCoV-OC43 and HCoV-229E. Control cultures received a CEFX viral epitope pool as the positive control, an HIV-1 Nef peptide pool as the negative control, or no peptide. In 10 COVID-19 convalescent patients and a few infection-naive healthy vaccine recipients, researchers compared the spike-specific CD4+ TCR repertoire from before mRNA vaccination with the repertoire from after.

Summary of the overall study and its limitations: In convalescent patients, nearly all vaccine-specific clones (304 of 307) were found to be mono-reactive for SARS-CoV-2 spike rather than cross-reactive with common cold coronaviruses. Only a relatively small number of convalescent patients were included in the study, and early timepoints following natural infection were not analyzed. The median count of SARS-CoV-2-reactive clonotypes went up from 21 after infection to 30 to 40 after vaccination, although the change was not significant. In convalescent patients, a median around 86% of post-vaccine SARS-CoV-2-reactive clones were detected only after vaccination, suggesting vaccine-specific priming.

The treatment or condition label here, explained by the study, means: roughly 10-day PBMC culture with coronavirus spike peptide pools or control peptides (ViraFEST assay). The ViraFEST assay was used in the study, in which antigen-specific T cells were expanded with peptide pools and expanded clonotypes were subsequently identified by TCR sequencing. The convalescent patients' positive SARS-CoV-2 PCR tests fell between March and December 2020, which was before the Alpha, Beta and Delta variants emerged in the United States. Fewer than 2.5 million PBMCs per well were cultured in IMDM with approximately 5% human AB serum and 7.5 to 10 IU/ml IL-2, plus 10 ug/ml peptide pools. On days 3 and 7, half of the culture medium was replaced with fresh IL-2-containing medium. After around 11 days of culture, CD4+ T cells were isolated by negative selection using the EasySep CD4+ T cell isolation kit. PBMCs were separated from whole blood using Ficoll-Paque Plus gradient centrifugation and then either used fresh or cryopreserved at -140C. In general, triplicate wells were set up for every culture condition.

Libraries were built with PCR. DNA from cultured CD4+ T cells underwent TCR sequencing with the Oncomine TCR Beta short-read assay at the Johns Hopkins FTIC core. The QIAamp micro DNA kit was used to extract genomic DNA from the cultured CD4+ T cells. The Oncomine TCR Beta libraries from cultured CD4+ T cells were pooled using unique dual indexes and then sequenced on an Illumina iSeq 100. On the authors' methods: Non-productive sequences were removed, and CDR3s not starting with C, not ending with F or W, or shorter than 7 amino acids were discarded. The MANAFEST web application identified antigen-specific clonotypes by comparing peptide-stimulated wells against reference wells and other culture wells. Positive clones required FDR below 0.05, an odds ratio above 5, and productive frequency above 0.1% in at least two of three replicate wells. A clonotype was classed as cross-reactive if the clonotype showed significant expansion both in SARS-CoV-2 spike wells and in at least one common cold coronavirus spike condition. CDR3 homology was assessed with Levenshtein distances (stringdist) and unrooted phylogenetic trees (ape) in R version 3.6.1. Using fastp trimming at Q25 and MiXCR clonotype assembly, TCRdb reanalyzed the public sequencing data and kept in-frame beta chains. Rows are unified per CDR3 protein, each entry keeping the most common DNA and genes. None of the V and J calls come from the authors' own analysis; TCRdb made them. The sample profile shows 20,000 or so distinct CDR3 sequences; 45% to 60% of them were found once. The ten largest clones add up to 8% to 10% of the sample.

The TCR originated in a human donor who had recovered from COVID-19. This specimen was CD4+ T cells from blood, cultured in vitro, taken after SARS-CoV-2 vaccination.

Read as DNA, the sequence is TGTGCCAGCATTAAAGGGACAGGGGGAGAGACCCAGTACTTC. Translation gives CASIKGTGGETQYF. The V and J genes are TRBV2 and TRBJ2-5; 11 bases in the junction line up with TRBD1. The CDR3 runs 14 amino acids, cysteine and phenylalanine included. Only the CDR3 part of the read is kept: 42 bases, read in frame from the first base. Via the germline V gene, CDR1 is SNHLY and CDR2 FYNNEI. V loses 7 bases at its end and J loses 4 bases; junction bases beyond the gene matches: 5.